A single sample gave rise to the 19 T cell receptor beta chains below, sequenced in a study of blood T cell repertoires in COVID-19. The assay was immunoSEQ multiplex PCR, and TCRdb's table has in-frame clones only and misses some. The table shows some 300,000 clones, with just under 90% occurring only once. The sequenced sample consisted of peripheral blood. These TCRs come from a woman younger than 45 with COVID-19, enrolled during active disease.

V is TRBV18 and J is TRBJ1-1; a weak D match, TRBD1 (6 bases). Germline V gene lookup returns CDR1 KGHSH and CDR2 LQKENI. This CDR3 contains 16 residues. Trimming removed 3 bases at V and 6 bases at J, with 20 bases between. CDR3 sequence: CASSPRTVMKEAEAFF. CDR3 nucleotide sequence: TGTGCCAGCTCACCGAGGACAGTAATGAAGGAGGCTGAAGCTTTCTTT.

This rearrangement joins TRBV7-2 to TRBJ2-1, with D possibly TRBD2 on 5 matching bases. CDR3 length: 14 residues. From germline, CDR1 is SGHTA and CDR2 FQGNSA. The V and J ends lost 2 bases and 4 bases respectively, with 9 bases between them. CDR3 nucleotides: TGTGCCAGCAGCTTACCCGGGATATACAATGAGCAGTTCTTC. Protein: CASSLPGIYNEQFF.

This chain uses TRBV28 with TRBJ1-1, with 9 bases matching TRBD1. V lost 4 bases, J lost 0 bases, and 3 bases stayed unmatched. This CDR3 is 15 amino acids long. Germline CDR1 MDHEN, CDR2 SYDVKM. This CDR3 is CASSYRGPLNTEAFF. The CDR3 coding sequence is TGTGCCAGCAGTTACAGGGGGCCATTGAACACTGAAGCTTTCTTT.

This clone occurred once. The chain has TRBV4-1 and TRBJ1-2; D call uncertain. The CDR3 loop spans 15 amino acids. V shed 1 base and J shed 2 bases, with 11 bases lying between them. CDR1 is MGHRA, CDR2 YSYEKL, per germline. The CDR3 DNA is TGCGCCAGCAGCCAAGGTCATGGCCCAAACTATGGCTACACCTTC. Translation gives CASSQGHGPNYGYTF.

CDR3 amino acids: CASRTGSYEQYF. The CDR3 nucleotides read TGTGCCAGCCGGACTGGATCCTACGAGCAGTACTTC. The genes are TRBV2 and TRBJ2-7; D perhaps matches TRBD2 (5 bases). Germline assignment: CDR1 SNHLY and CDR2 FYNNEI. The CDR3 spans 12 residues. V gave up 8 bases and J gave up 1 base, with 9 bases separating them.

The chain couples TRBV5-6 to TRBJ1-2; maybe TRBD1 (6 bases). From germline, CDR1 is SGHDT and CDR2 YYEEEE. Trimming took 0 bases from V and 2 from J, leaving 11 bases between them. The CDR3 extends over 15 amino acids. The CDR3 spells CASSLVGDRNYGYTF. The CDR3 region has the DNA TGTGCCAGCAGCTTGGTGGGAGACAGGAACTATGGCTACACCTTC.

The V and J genes are TRBV3-1 (or the pseudogene TRBV3-2) and TRBJ2-6, with D perhaps TRBD1 (6 bases). CDR1 and CDR2 (germline): LGHDT, YNNKEL (reference sequence). The V end was cut by 2 bases, the J end by 1 base, with 6 bases between. The CDR3 is 15 amino acids. As DNA, the CDR3 is TGTGCCAGCAGCCAACAGGGGTCTGGGGCCAACGTCCTGACTTTC. It codes for CASSQQGSGANVLTF.

The CDR3, as DNA: TGTGCCAGCAGCTTAGCCGAGCGGCGTCTAGATGGCTACACCTTC. Translating it yields CASSLAERRLDGYTF. V is TRBV7-9 and J is TRBJ1-2; no firm D call. Germline values: CDR1 SEHNR, CDR2 FQNEAQ (reference sequence). The CDR3 spans 15 residues. V was shortened by 0 bases and J by 6 bases, with 14 bases between the two germline ends.

The rearrangement links TRBV4-2 to TRBJ1-1; D gene ambiguous. The V end was cut by 4 bases, the J end by 8 bases, with 14 bases between. The germline V gene encodes CDR1 LGHNA and CDR2 YNFKEQ. The CDR3 sequence is 13 residues long. CDR3 in DNA: TGTGCCAGCAGCCCCCCGAGGCGTGAGGAAGCTTTCTTT. Translation gives CASSPPRREEAFF.

The table lists this clone with a few counts. V is TRBV5-1 and J is TRBJ2-7; 8 bases map to TRBD1. The junction had 12 bases not matched to a gene; V was cut back by 0 bases and J by 7 bases. This CDR3 is 16 amino acids long. Germline CDR1 SGHRS, CDR2 YFSETQ. The CDR3, as DNA: TGCGCCAGCAGCTTGGCCTCCGGGACAGGTGGCTTTGAGCAGTACTTC. Its translation: CASSLASGTGGFEQYF.

J is TRBJ1-1 and V is TRBV7-2, with D possibly matching TRBD1 (5 bases). The CDR3 extends over 15 amino acids. Germline values: CDR1 SGHTA, CDR2 FQGNSA. Trimming left V 1 base short and J 0 bases short, with 9 bases between. The CDR3 sequence is CASSLGATVNTEAFF. The CDR3 region has the DNA TGTGCCAGCAGCTTAGGCGCGACAGTGAACACTGAAGCTTTCTTT.

This sequence joins TRBV9 and TRBJ1-1; D is perhaps TRBD1 (6 bases). Germline assignment: CDR1 SGDLS and CDR2 YYNGEE. V lost 0 bases, J lost 3 bases, and 9 bases lay in between. The CDR3 extends over 14 amino acids. CDR3 nucleotide sequence: TGTGCCAGCAGCGTAGCAGGGGCGTACACTGAAGCTTTCTTT. Protein sequence: CASSVAGAYTEAFF. Combining the CDR3 with reference TRBV9 and TRBJ1-1 gives the whole variable domain DSGVTQTPKHLITATGQRVTLRCSPRSGDLSVYWYQQSLDQGLQFLIQYYNGEERAKGNILERFSAQQFPDLHSELNLSSLELGDSALYFCASSVAGAYTEAFFGQGTRLTVV.

V is TRBV7-2 and J is TRBJ2-7; D gene uncertain. There are 13 residues in the CDR3. Germline assignment: CDR1 SGHTA and CDR2 FQGNSA. The CDR3 DNA reads as TGTGCCAGCAGCTTGCCTGGCTCCCACGAGCAGTACGTC. This encodes CASSLPGSHEQYV.

This chain joins TRBV30 and TRBJ1-5, with unresolved D. V dropped 2 bases and J dropped 9 bases, with 11 bases sitting between them. Germline CDR1 and CDR2: GTSNPN and SVGIG (reference sequence). The CDR3 is 12 residues long. CDR3 in amino acids: CAWSSHPGPQHF. DNA of the CDR3: TGTGCCTGGAGTTCTCATCCAGGGCCCCAGCATTTT.

This clone was found once. This chain connects TRBV7-9 to TRBJ1-2; D gene ambiguous. The germline V gene encodes CDR1 SEHNR and CDR2 FQNEAQ (reference sequence). Trimming cost V 1 base and J 6 bases, with 6 bases left between them. The CDR3 covers 12 residues. CDR3 coding DNA: TGTGCCAGCAGCTTAGGTTCAGATGGCTACACCTTC. It specifies CASSLGSDGYTF.

The chain has TRBV6-2 or TRBV6-3 and TRBJ2-7; possibly TRBD1 for D (8 bases). The CDR3 is 16 amino acids. The V and J ends lost 2 bases and 5 bases respectively, with 19 bases between them. Germline V lookup: CDR1 MNHEY, CDR2 SVGEGT. For the CDR3, the DNA is TGTGCCAGCAGTTACCTACCTAGGACAGGGAGGGACGAGCAGTACGTC. Translating gives CASSYLPRTGRDEQYV.

This chain connects TRBV2 to TRBJ1-1; D perhaps matches TRBD1 (6 bases). V was clipped by 6 bases and J by 1 base, with 15 bases between them. CDR3 length: 15 residues. Germline V gene sequence: CDR1 SNHLY, CDR2 FYNNEI. CDR3 bases: TGTGCCAGCAGCCTTGGGGACATATCGAACACTGAAGCTTTCTTT. This codes for CASSLGDISNTEAFF.

This chain uses TRBV11-2 with TRBJ1-3; D is possibly TRBD1 (5 bases). The CDR3 runs to 15 residues. Germline CDR1 and CDR2: SGHAT and FQNNGV. V was clipped by 4 bases and J by 0 bases, with 10 bases between them. DNA of the CDR3: TGTGCCAGCAGCTCCCGGGGACTCTCTGGAAACACCATATATTTT. Protein: CASSSRGLSGNTIYF.

V and J are TRBV7-9 and TRBJ1-3; D is perhaps TRBD1 (5 bases). From germline, CDR1 is SEHNR and CDR2 FQNEAQ (reference sequence). The CDR3 covers 14 residues. Trimming cost V 5 bases and J 8 bases, with 16 bases left between them. CDR3: CASSPQGGMDTIYF. The CDR3, as DNA: TGTGCCAGCAGCCCCCAGGGAGGGATGGACACCATATATTTT.